A single sample is the source of the 12 T cell receptor beta chains below, sequenced in a study of monozygotic twins with inflammatory bowel disease. TCRdb reprocessed the 5' RACE reads and keeps a single row for each CDR3 protein, giving no DNA. The sample table includes fewer than 550,000 distinct CDR3 sequences. Sequenced: blood. The receptors were gathered from a human donor with ulcerative colitis or Crohn's disease, or a healthy co-twin of an affected twin (not recorded which).

V usage is TRBV7-9 and J usage is TRBJ2-7; TCRdb's D gene call, TRBD1, goes unchecked for lack of DNA. Germline-derived CDR1 and CDR2 are SEHNR and FQNEAQ (reference sequence). There are 17 residues in the CDR3. CDR3 in amino acids: CASSFPVTGQISYEQYF.

The chain combines TRBV5-4 with TRBJ2-1. CDR1 is SGHNT and CDR2 is YYREEE in the germline V gene (reference sequence). The CDR3 extends over 13 amino acids. The CDR3 loop reads CASSLRSYNEQFF.

The chain combines TRBV28 with TRBJ2-1; no DNA is available, so the TRBD2 call from TCRdb remains unchecked. The germline V gene has CDR1 MDHEN and CDR2 SYDVKM. The CDR3 extends over 15 amino acids. The CDR3 protein is CDSSLSSPRYNEQFF.

The chain carries TRBV12-3 or TRBV12-4 and TRBJ2-6; TCRdb lists TRBD1, though no DNA is available to test this call. The CDR3 loop spans 18 amino acids. The chain's CDR3 is CASCPDRVLSSGANVLTF.

The CDR3 reads CASSVAAGRDEKLFF. J is TRBJ1-4 and V is TRBV9. Germline loops: CDR1 SGDLS, CDR2 YYNGEE. CDR3 length: 15 residues.

The chain combines TRBV5-1 with TRBJ1-2; TCRdb designates TRBD1, a call that cannot be tested without DNA. CDR3 length equals 15 residues. Germline CDR1 SGHRS, CDR2 YFSETQ. CDR3 protein: CASSPGQARAYGYTF.

The chain couples TRBV30 to TRBJ1-1; the TCRdb D gene call, TRBD1, has no DNA to confirm it. The CDR3 totals 13 residues. The germline gives CDR1 GTSNPN, CDR2 SVGIG (reference sequence). CDR3 protein: CAWNPQPGGEAFF.

The genes are TRBV5-1 and TRBJ2-7. Germline values: CDR1 SGHRS, CDR2 YFSETQ. The CDR3 contains 13 residues. The CDR3 reads CASSLDRPGEQYF.

The J gene is TRBJ2-3, the V gene TRBV15. This CDR3 has 12 residues. Germline CDR1 LNHNV, CDR2 YYDKDF (reference sequence). The CDR3 here is CATSSMGDTQYF.

This CDR3 is CATSDLDLSNQPQHF. The chain carries TRBV24-1 and TRBJ1-5. Germline V lookup: CDR1 KGHDR, CDR2 SFDVKD. CDR3 size: 15 residues.

J is TRBJ2-1 and V is TRBV12-3 or TRBV12-4; without DNA, the TCRdb call of TRBD1 cannot be checked. The CDR3 extends over 13 amino acids. CDR3 sequence: CASGAPMRREQFF.

The genes are TRBV5-1 and TRBJ2-7; the TRBD1 assignment by TCRdb is unverifiable without DNA. The CDR3 extends over 14 amino acids. Germline V gene sequence: CDR1 SGHRS, CDR2 YFSETQ. CDR3: CASSLGPGNYEQYF.